The 27 T cell receptor beta chains reported below all come from one sample, sequenced in a study of OX40 agonist ivuxolimab in advanced cancers. Profiling relied on immunoSEQ multiplex PCR, and the TCRdb table lists in-frame clones only, not all of them. The data show tens of thousands of clones, approximately 78% seen once. The sequences come from CD4+ or CD8+ T cells sorted from blood, collected in a trial of the OX40 agonist ivuxolimab. The receptors derive from an adult with an advanced solid tumor such as melanoma, head and neck, liver or kidney cancer.

The rearrangement joins TRBV5-8 to TRBJ1-5; the match to TRBD1 covers 7 bases. The CDR3 loop spans 15 amino acids. The J segment lost 3 bases and the V segment lost 4 bases, leaving 7 bases of the junction unmatched. Germline V gene sequence: CDR1 SGHTS, CDR2 YDEGEE. CDR3 loop: CASSPGTAFNQPQHF. In DNA, the CDR3 is TGTGCCAGCAGCCCCGGGACAGCCTTCAATCAGCCCCAGCATTTT.

The rearrangement links TRBV5-1 to TRBJ2-7; possibly TRBD2 for D (5 bases). The germline gives CDR1 SGHRS, CDR2 YFSETQ. V gave up 7 bases and J gave up 1 base, with 15 bases separating them. The CDR3 has 14 residues. This CDR3 is CASSGGSQSYEQYF. Here the CDR3 DNA reads TGCGCCAGCTCCGGAGGCAGCCAATCCTACGAGCAGTACTTC.

The V call is TRBV6-6, the J call TRBJ2-5, with D uncertain. The CDR3 is 13 residues long. Germline CDR1 MNHNY, CDR2 SVGAGI (reference sequence). Trimming removed 6 bases from V and 2 bases from J, with 10 bases in between. This chain's CDR3 is CASSRLGQETQYF. CDR3 nucleotides: TGTGCCAGCAGCCGATTGGGTCAAGAGACCCAGTACTTC.

The chain carries TRBV7-2 and TRBJ2-7; the match to TRBD2 covers 9 bases. V shed 2 bases, J shed 12 bases, and the junction held 11 bases outside the gene matches. Looked up from germline, CDR1 is SGHTA and CDR2 is FQGNSA. This CDR3 is built from 14 residues. CDR3 nucleotide sequence: TGTGCCAGCAGCTTAATACCTAGCGGGGTACCGCCGTACTTC. Protein sequence: CASSLIPSGVPPYF.

The chain uses TRBV9 and TRBJ1-1; possible D gene TRBD1, 6 bases. CDR3 length: 14 amino acids. CDR1 and CDR2 from the germline V gene are SGDLS and YYNGEE. V shed 0 bases and J shed 4 bases, with 10 bases lying between them. The CDR3 region has the DNA TGTGCCAGCAGCGTAGGAGCAGGGGCCACTGAAGCTTTCTTT. As protein: CASSVGAGATEAFF.

CDR3 DNA: TGTGCCAGAAGCTTGGTAGCACAGGTCTGTGGCTACACCTTC. It yields the protein CARSLVAQVCGYTF. The gene calls are TRBV5-3 and TRBJ1-2; maybe TRBD1 (5 bases). TRBV5-3 is labeled an ORF, and its function is uncertain. The ends were cut back, 0 bases at V and 7 bases at J, with 13 bases in the middle. The CDR3 runs 14 residues.

This clone is a singleton in its sample. This chain uses TRBV5-6 with TRBJ2-7; tentative D call: TRBD2 (5 bases). From germline, CDR1 is SGHDT and CDR2 YYEEEE. The CDR3 contains 14 residues. Trimming removed 0 bases at V and 5 bases at J, with 12 bases between. The CDR3 loop reads CASSLAEEPHEQYV. The CDR3 coding sequence is TGTGCCAGCAGCTTGGCGGAGGAGCCCCACGAGCAGTACGTC.

J is TRBJ2-1 and V is TRBV4-2; 10 nucleotides line up with TRBD1. The J segment lost 5 bases and the V segment lost 1 base, leaving 14 bases of the junction unmatched. The CDR3 covers 19 residues. The germline V gene encodes CDR1 LGHNA and CDR2 YNFKEQ. This chain's CDR3 is CASSQVDRGLTHPHNEQFF. The CDR3 bases are TGTGCCAGCAGCCAAGTTGACAGGGGGCTAACCCATCCCCACAATGAGCAGTTCTTC.

The chain is built from TRBV2 and TRBJ2-7; D is perhaps TRBD1 (5 bases). V was pared by 7 bases and J by 6 bases, with 19 bases between. Germline CDR1 is SNHLY and CDR2 is FYNNEI. CDR3 size: 14 residues. In DNA, the CDR3 is TGTGCCAGCAAGGGGCAGACCGCTTCGGTCGAGCAGTACGTC. Its protein product is CASKGQTASVEQYV.

The V call is TRBV7-2, the J call TRBJ1-2; D gene ambiguous. Germline values: CDR1 SGHTA, CDR2 FQGNSA. CDR3 length: 13 residues. The V end lost 6 bases, the J end lost 8 bases, and 16 bases lay between the germline ends. The CDR3 nucleotides read TGTGCCAGCAGTTCAAGCTCCTATTCCGGCTACACCTTC. Amino acid sequence: CASSSSSYSGYTF.

The chain links TRBV4-2 to TRBJ2-1; the D gene could be TRBD1 or TRBD2 (6 bases each). The germline CDR1 and CDR2 sequences are LGHNA and YNFKEQ. The CDR3 totals 15 residues. The V and J ends lost 4 bases and 9 bases respectively, with 19 bases between them. The CDR3 nucleotides read TGTGCCAGCAGCCCAGACACGGGGGCCTGGAGTGAGCAGTTCTTC. Encoded protein: CASSPDTGAWSEQFF.

V is TRBV18 and J is TRBJ2-7, with 7 bases aligning to TRBD2. J gave up 3 bases and V 3 bases, and 8 bases lay outside the gene matches. CDR3 size: 15 residues. CDR1 KGHSH and CDR2 LQKENI come from the germline V gene. The CDR3 DNA is TGTGCCAGCTCACCCCTGAGTAGGGACTACTACGAGCAGTACTTC. Its protein product is CASSPLSRDYYEQYF.

V gene TRBV11-2 combines with J gene TRBJ1-2; D possibly corresponds to TRBD1 (6 bases). CDR3 length: 14 residues. Deletions cut 10 bases from V and 2 bases from J, with 17 bases between. Germline V gene data show CDR1 as SGHAT and CDR2 as FQNNGV. The CDR3 region has the DNA TGTGCCACCCAAGTCATAAGGGGGAACTATGGCTACACCTTC. It encodes CATQVIRGNYGYTF.

This clone was detected only once. The rearrangement joins TRBV7-3 to TRBJ2-7, with a weak D call TRBD1 (6 bases). The germline CDR1 and CDR2 sequences are SGHTA and FQGTGA. With 0 bases removed from V and 3 bases from J, the gap between germline ends came to 9 bases. The CDR3 runs 14 residues. The CDR3 DNA reads TGTGCCAGCAGCTTAACGGCAGGGGACTACGAGCAGTACGTC. Translated, it gives CASSLTAGDYEQYV.

The V gene is TRBV5-1, the J gene TRBJ2-7, with 9 nucleotides matching TRBD1. V trimming: 3 bases; J trimming: 2 bases; junction bases outside the gene matches: 3. The CDR3 totals 14 residues. Germline V CDR1 and CDR2: SGHRS, YFSETQ. The DNA for the CDR3 is TGCGCCAGCAGCTCCGGACAGGGGCCCTACGAGCAGTACTTC. Translated: CASSSGQGPYEQYF. The whole variable domain, filled in from reference TRBV5-1 and TRBJ2-7, reads KAGVTQTPRYLIKTRGQQVTLSCSPISGHRSVSWYQQTPGQGLQFLFEYFSETQRNKGNFPGRFSGRQFSNSRSEMNVSTLELGDSALYLCASSSGQGPYEQYFGPGTRLTVT.

This clone is a singleton in its sample. The V gene is TRBV7-6, the J gene TRBJ2-2; D is possibly TRBD1 (5 bases). V lost 5 bases and J lost 0, with 13 bases in between. The CDR3 is 16 residues long. Germline V gives CDR1 SGHVS, CDR2 FNYEAQ. CDR3 DNA sequence: TGTGCCAGCAGCCCAGGGCTATCAACGAACACCGGGGAGCTGTTTTTT. It encodes CASSPGLSTNTGELFF.

The count of this clone is one. This chain links TRBV5-6 with TRBJ2-2; D may be TRBD1 or TRBD2 (5 bases each). In germline, CDR1 is SGHDT, CDR2 YYEEEE. CDR3 length: 16 residues. Trimming took 4 bases from V and 1 from J, leaving 14 bases between them. In nucleotides, the CDR3 is TGTGCCAGCAGCCCCCGGGGCATACTGAACACCGGGGAGCTGTTTTTT. Translation gives CASSPRGILNTGELFF.

The chain carries TRBV7-9 and TRBJ1-2, with 9 bases aligning to TRBD1. Germline CDR1 and CDR2: SEHNR and FQNEAQ (reference sequence). CDR3 length: 16 amino acids. With V trimmed by 4 bases and J by 2 bases, 8 bases remained unmatched. The chain's CDR3 is CASSSGQGSRNYGYTF. The CDR3 coding sequence is TGTGCCAGCAGCTCGGGACAGGGCTCAAGAAACTATGGCTACACCTTC.

The chain has TRBV6-5 and TRBJ2-7, with D perhaps matching TRBD1 (5 bases). V was clipped by 0 bases and J by 3 bases, with 6 bases between them. Germline loops: CDR1 MNHEY, CDR2 SVGAGI. The CDR3 covers 13 residues. The CDR3, as DNA: TGTGCCAGCAGTTACTCTAGGGGCTACGAGCAGTACGTC. Translated: CASSYSRGYEQYV.

V and J are TRBV2 and TRBJ1-4; the D is unclear. Germline values: CDR1 SNHLY, CDR2 FYNNEI. The CDR3 is 13 amino acids. The germline V and J ends were trimmed by 6 bases and 9 bases, with 14 bases remaining between them. The CDR3 protein is CASRTNGLKKLFF. CDR3 DNA sequence: TGTGCCAGCAGGACTAATGGTTTGAAAAAACTGTTTTTT.

In this sample, this clone turned up a few times. The chain couples TRBV6-1 to TRBJ1-4; D unclear. The CDR3 spans 12 residues. Germline values: CDR1 MNHNS, CDR2 SASEGT. The ends were cut back, 8 bases at V and 8 bases at J, with 12 bases in the middle. The DNA for the CDR3 is TGTGCCAGCCTCGGTGCGGAGGAAAAACTGTTTTTT. It codes for CASLGAEEKLFF.

The chain uses TRBV7-9 and TRBJ1-3; D call uncertain. CDR1 SEHNR and CDR2 FQNEAQ come from the germline V gene (reference sequence). The length of the CDR3 is 16 residues. V gave up 0 bases and J gave up 0 bases, with 9 bases separating them. CDR3 nucleotide sequence: TGTGCCAGCAGCTTAGCCAGACACCTCTCTGGAAACACCATATATTTT. Residues: CASSLARHLSGNTIYF.

The chain employs TRBV9 and TRBJ2-1; TRBD2 agrees at 7 bases. The CDR3 has 14 amino acids. V lost 4 bases, J lost 5 bases, and 6 bases stayed unmatched. CDR1 and CDR2 from the germline V gene are SGDLS and YYNGEE. CDR3 in DNA: TGTGCCAGCAGCATCGGGACTACGGACAATGAGCAGTTCTTC. Encoded protein: CASSIGTTDNEQFF.

This chain joins TRBV29-1 and TRBJ2-3, with TRBD1 as a possible D gene (6 bases). Germline V gene data show CDR1 as SQVTM and CDR2 as ANQGSEA. V shed 3 bases and J shed 2 bases, with 15 bases lying between them. The CDR3 covers 15 residues. This chain's CDR3 is CSVEGRGPFTDTQYF. The CDR3 region has the DNA TGCAGCGTTGAGGGCAGGGGTCCCTTCACAGATACGCAGTATTTT.

V and J are TRBV6-5 and TRBJ1-1; D is ambiguous. There are 13 residues in the CDR3. Germline V gives CDR1 MNHEY, CDR2 SVGAGI. Trimming left V 3 bases short and J 7 bases short, with 12 bases between. Written as DNA, the CDR3 is TGTGCCAGCAGTTATACGAACAGCAATGAAGCTTTCTTT. Translating it yields CASSYTNSNEAFF.

The CDR3 is CASKAGMNTEAFF. The CDR3 DNA sequence: TGTGCCAGCAAGGCAGGGATGAACACTGAAGCTTTCTTT. The gene calls are TRBV27 and TRBJ1-1; TRBD1 is a possible D gene (5 bases). The CDR3 runs 13 residues. V lost 7 bases and J 0 bases, leaving 9 bases between the germline ends. Germline loops: CDR1 MNHEY, CDR2 SMNVEV (reference sequence).

The chain recombines TRBV27 with TRBJ2-7; TRBD1 matches 9 bases. The length of the CDR3 is 15 residues. Germline CDR1 MNHEY, CDR2 SMNVEV (reference sequence). After removal of 4 bases from V and 3 bases from J, the junction contained 7 bases not matched to a gene. The CDR3 DNA is TGTGCCAGCAGTTCCCCCGGGACAGGGTACTACGAGCAGTACTTC. Amino acid sequence: CASSSPGTGYYEQYF.